The 30 T cell receptor beta chains reported below all come from one sample, sequenced in a study of T-cell memory formation after mild COVID-19. TCRdb re-analysed the 5' RACE reads in MiXCR, keeping a single row per CDR3 protein. The top ten hold 0.79% of the sample, which has approximately 45,000 distinct CDR3 sequences, 5.5% to 8.5% seen once. Sequencing was carried out using PBMCs or a T cell subset sorted from them (not recorded which). These receptors all stem from an adult who had mild COVID-19 (a few samples of this study predate the infection). Cell type and time point are not known.

This clonotype was recorded at least ten times. V gene TRBV7-9 combines with J gene TRBJ2-5; the D gene is possibly TRBD2 (5 bases). Germline assignment: CDR1 SEHNR and CDR2 FQNEAQ (reference sequence). This CDR3 contains 12 residues. V was clipped by 2 bases and J by 10 bases, with 11 bases between them. In nucleotides, the CDR3 is TGTGCCAGCAGCTTAATGTCAGAGGGCCAGTACTTC. It specifies CASSLMSEGQYF.

There are many counts of this clonotype. The rearrangement uses TRBV2 and TRBJ2-5, with D tentatively TRBD2 (7 bases). The CDR3 spans 14 residues. Germline V lookup: CDR1 SNHLY, CDR2 FYNNEI. The V end was cut by 4 bases, the J end by 4 bases, with 13 bases between. CDR3 DNA sequence: TGTGCCAGCAGTGGGCCGGGGGGCGGAGAGACCCAGTACTTC. It translates to CASSGPGGGETQYF.

This clonotype was seen ten or more times. This chain uses TRBV6-5 with TRBJ2-1; 9 bases match TRBD1. With V trimmed by 6 bases and J by 2 bases, 8 bases remained unmatched. The CDR3 sequence is 16 residues long. Germline V gene data show CDR1 as MNHEY and CDR2 as SVGAGI. CDR3 in amino acids: CASRVTGTGTYNEQFF. CDR3 in DNA: TGTGCCAGCAGGGTTACCGGGACAGGGACCTACAATGAGCAGTTCTTC.

The chain is built from TRBV20-1 and TRBJ2-5; no firm D call. Germline V CDR1 and CDR2: DFQATT, SNEGSKA (reference sequence). CDR3 length: 15 residues. Trimming took 0 bases from V and 1 from J, leaving 12 bases between them. The CDR3 region is CSAREVGVIQETQYF. As DNA, the CDR3 is TGCAGTGCTAGAGAGGTTGGGGTAATCCAAGAGACCCAGTACTTC.

This clonotype was observed a few times. The rearrangement links TRBV2 to TRBJ1-4, with D unclear. The CDR3 runs 16 residues. The germline CDR1 and CDR2 sequences are SNHLY and FYNNEI. Trimming removed 6 bases from V and 0 bases from J, with 14 bases in between. The CDR3 spells CASRSTWTTTNEKLFF. The CDR3 nucleotides are TGTGCCAGCAGGTCCACTTGGACCACAACTAATGAAAAACTGTTTTTT.

This clonotype has ten or more counts. The chain has TRBV6-5 and TRBJ2-5, with a tentative D call TRBD2 (5 bases). V lost 8 bases and J lost 1, with 14 bases in between. Germline V gene lookup returns CDR1 MNHEY and CDR2 SVGAGI. There are 14 residues in the CDR3. The CDR3 DNA is TGTGCCAGCTCAACTAGTAGCCCCCAAGAGACCCAGTACTTC. Translating gives CASSTSSPQETQYF.

CDR3 amino acids: CATSDQSGRIHNEQFF. In DNA, the CDR3 is TGTGCCACCAGTGATCAAAGCGGGAGGATACACAATGAGCAGTTCTTC. V is TRBV24-1 and J is TRBJ2-1; 9 nucleotides agree with TRBD2. Germline V gives CDR1 KGHDR, CDR2 SFDVKD. CDR3 size: 16 residues. The trim removed 3 bases at V and 5 bases at J, leaving 7 bases unmatched.

The chain links TRBV20-1 to TRBJ1-1; 7 nucleotides align to TRBD1. Germline CDR1 DFQATT, CDR2 SNEGSKA (reference sequence). The CDR3 contains 14 residues. The trim removed 5 bases at V and 5 bases at J, leaving 11 bases unmatched. The CDR3 coding sequence is TGCAGTGCTCACAGGGGTGTAGGTTTGACTGAAGCTTTCTTT. This encodes CSAHRGVGLTEAFF.

In regard to this clonotype: A single base separates this from a much larger clone, so it may be a read error. The chain employs TRBV7-2 and TRBJ2-5; tentative D call: TRBD2 (6 bases). The CDR3 runs 14 residues. CDR1 SGHTA and CDR2 FQGNSA come from the germline V gene. DNA for the CDR3: TGTGCCCGCAGCCCACCCCCGGGACTAGAGACCCAGTACTTC. It yields the protein CARSPPPGLETQYF.

This clonotype was picked up many times. The rearrangement links TRBV7-2 to TRBJ2-1; no reliable D call. The CDR3 totals 16 residues. Trimming shortened V by 5 bases and J by 9 bases, and 23 bases separated the two germline ends. In germline, CDR1 is SGHTA, CDR2 FQGNSA. CDR3 in amino acids: CASSITFDAQVGEQFF. CDR3 nucleotide sequence: TGTGCCAGCAGCATAACCTTTGACGCCCAGGTTGGTGAGCAGTTCTTC.

This clonotype has ten or more counts. CDR3 DNA sequence: TGCGCCAGCAGCCTGAGGACAGAAAGGAATGAGCAGTTCTTC. This codes for CASSLRTERNEQFF. J is TRBJ2-1 and V is TRBV5-1; weak D call: TRBD1 (6 bases). Trimming took off 4 bases at V and 7 bases at J, with 15 bases between the two ends. The CDR3 totals 14 residues. Germline V lookup: CDR1 SGHRS, CDR2 YFSETQ.

The rearrangement links TRBV27 to TRBJ2-2; no reliable D call. The CDR3 is 12 amino acids. V dropped 5 bases and J dropped 4 bases, with 5 bases sitting between them. CDR1 is MNHEY and CDR2 is SMNVEV in the germline V gene (reference sequence). CDR3 nucleotide sequence: TGTGCCAGCAGTCACTTCACCGGGGAGCTGTTTTTT. It encodes CASSHFTGELFF.

The chain links TRBV15 to TRBJ1-1; a weak D match, TRBD1 (5 bases). CDR3 length: 15 residues. Looked up from germline, CDR1 is LNHNV and CDR2 is YYDKDF (reference sequence). V was trimmed by 2 bases and J by 1 base, leaving 11 bases between them. CDR3 protein: CATSRPGRQNTEAFF. The CDR3 DNA reads as TGTGCCACCAGCAGACCGGGACGGCAGAACACTGAAGCTTTCTTT.

This clonotype was found many times. The chain links TRBV7-2 to TRBJ1-5; 7 bases line up with TRBD1. The CDR3 extends over 15 amino acids. Per the germline V gene, CDR1 is SGHTA and CDR2 is FQGNSA. The J segment lost 4 bases and the V segment lost 1 base, leaving 4 bases of the junction unmatched. Written as DNA, the CDR3 is TGTGCCAGCAGCTTAGGGGACAGTTCAAATCAGCCCCAGCATTTT. As protein: CASSLGDSSNQPQHF.

The rearrangement uses TRBV14 and TRBJ2-1; D possibly corresponds to TRBD2 (5 bases). From germline, CDR1 is SGHDN and CDR2 FVKESK. CDR3 length equals 12 residues. V was shortened by 0 bases and J by 14 bases, with 11 bases between the two germline ends. The CDR3 nucleotides read TGTGCCAGCAGCCAAGATTTCGGGGTAAAGTTCTTC. Translation: CASSQDFGVKFF.

In its sample, this clonotype was seen many times. The rearrangement joins TRBV18 to TRBJ2-1; 9 positions agree with TRBD2. Losses at the gene ends were 5 bases for V and 4 bases for J; bases not matched to a gene: 6. This CDR3 has 15 amino acids. CDR1 is KGHSH and CDR2 is LQKENI in the germline V gene. The CDR3 here is CASSTGTSLYNEQFF. The CDR3 nucleotides are TGTGCCAGCTCAACAGGGACTAGCCTATACAATGAGCAGTTCTTC. Together with reference TRBV18 and TRBJ2-1, the CDR3 gives the full variable domain: NAGVMQNPRHLVRRRGQEARLRCSPMKGHSHVYWYRQLPEEGLKFMVYLQKENIIDESGMPKERFSAEFPKEGPSILRIQQVVRGDSAAYFCASSTGTSLYNEQFFGPGTRLTVL.

The V call is TRBV6-6, the J call TRBJ1-4, with D possibly being TRBD1 (6 bases). The germline gives CDR1 MNHNY, CDR2 SVGAGI (reference sequence). Trimming pared 6 bases from V and 7 bases from J, leaving 18 bases between. This CDR3 is 15 amino acids long. The CDR3 protein is CASSQKGGGGEKLFF. In DNA, the CDR3 is TGTGCCAGCAGCCAGAAAGGGGGAGGTGGTGAAAAACTGTTTTTT.

CDR3 loop: CASSSQGFTEAFF. The CDR3 nucleotides are TGTGCCAGCAGCTCACAGGGGTTCACTGAAGCTTTCTTT. The chain recombines TRBV7-2 with TRBJ1-1; the match to TRBD1 covers 7 bases. CDR1 SGHTA and CDR2 FQGNSA come from the germline V gene. V gave up 4 bases and J gave up 4 bases; unmatched junction bases: 3. There are 13 residues in the CDR3. Full variable domain (remainder filled in from reference TRBV7-2 and TRBJ1-1): GAGVSQSPSNKVTEKGKDVELRCDPISGHTALYWYRQSLGQGLEFLIYFQGNSAPDKSGLPSDRFSAERTGGSVSTLTIQRTQQEDSAVYLCASSSQGFTEAFFGQGTRLTVV.

This clonotype was observed many times. This rearrangement joins TRBV20-1 to TRBJ1-4; no definite D call. The CDR3 totals 13 residues. Trimming shortened V by 0 bases and J by 8 bases, and 10 bases separated the two germline ends. Germline-derived CDR1 and CDR2 are DFQATT and SNEGSKA (reference sequence). The CDR3: CSARDNAREKLFF. For the CDR3, the DNA is TGCAGTGCTAGAGATAACGCCAGAGAAAAACTGTTTTTT.

A few counts support this clonotype. The chain has TRBV19 and TRBJ2-7, with 9 bases identical to TRBD1. The CDR3 extends over 15 amino acids. Germline CDR1 is LNHDA and CDR2 is SQIVND (reference sequence). With 6 bases clipped from V and 2 bases from J, the junction kept 8 bases outside the gene matches. CDR3 residues: CASRGTDRGTYEQYF. In DNA form, the CDR3 reads TGTGCCAGTAGGGGAACGGACAGGGGAACCTACGAGCAGTACTTC.

This clonotype has at least ten counts. The chain uses TRBV3-1 and TRBJ2-1; no clear D. CDR3 size: 13 residues. Germline V CDR1 and CDR2: LGHDT, YNNKEL (reference sequence). Trimming pared 3 bases from V and 7 bases from J, leaving 10 bases between. CDR3 sequence reads: CASSHYQQNEQFF. The CDR3 DNA follows: TGTGCCAGCAGCCATTATCAGCAGAATGAGCAGTTCTTC.

This clonotype was picked up many times. The V gene is TRBV7-3, the J gene TRBJ2-3; no definite D call. Between the trimmed V and J ends, which lost 0 bases and 6 bases, there was a span of 10 bases. The CDR3 has 14 residues. The germline V gene has CDR1 SGHTA and CDR2 FQGTGA. The CDR3 here is CASSLTPRIDTQYF. CDR3 in DNA: TGTGCCAGCAGCTTAACCCCCCGGATTGATACGCAGTATTTT.

This clonotype has ten or more counts. The CDR3 coding sequence is TGTGCCAGCTCGGAGGGGAGCGGGTCCTACAATGAGCAGTTCTTC. Its translation is CASSEGSGSYNEQFF. This chain connects TRBV18 to TRBJ2-1; possible D gene TRBD2, 6 bases. Trimming removed 6 bases from V and 1 base from J, with 13 bases in between. CDR1 and CDR2 from the germline V gene are KGHSH and LQKENI. CDR3 length: 15 amino acids.

This clonotype was seen at least ten times. The rearrangement uses TRBV10-3 and TRBJ1-2; 8 bases match TRBD1. After removal of 6 bases from V and 3 bases from J, the junction contained 6 bases not matched to a gene. The CDR3 has 14 amino acids. Germline loops: CDR1 ENHRY, CDR2 SYGVKD. CDR3 nucleotides: TGTGCCATCAGCCCGCAGGGGGCCGACTATGGCTACACCTTC. Its protein product is CAISPQGADYGYTF.

This clonotype was seen a handful of times. V and J are TRBV12-3 or TRBV12-4 and TRBJ1-3, with D hard to call. V was trimmed by 7 bases and J by 0 bases, leaving 13 bases between them. The CDR3 has 15 residues. CDR3 residues: CASTTGRTSGNTIYF. The DNA for the CDR3 is TGTGCCAGCACCACCGGTCGCACCTCTGGAAACACCATATATTTT.

This clonotype was observed many times. This sequence joins TRBV5-5 and TRBJ2-1, with 12 nucleotides matching TRBD2. The germline V gene encodes CDR1 SGHKS and CDR2 YYEKEE (reference sequence). This CDR3 has 17 residues. The trim removed 4 bases at V and 6 bases at J, leaving 11 bases unmatched. The CDR3 is CASSPSGGASPANEQFF. The CDR3 DNA follows: TGTGCCAGCAGCCCTAGCGGGGGGGCGTCCCCGGCCAATGAGCAGTTCTTC.

This clonotype was found many times. The chain joins TRBV6-6 to TRBJ2-5; D gene ambiguous. V gave up 4 bases and J gave up 5 bases, with 14 bases separating them. CDR3 length equals 14 residues. Germline-derived CDR1 and CDR2 are MNHNY and SVGAGI (reference sequence). CDR3 sequence reads: CASSSLGVRETQYF. CDR3 nucleotides: TGTGCCAGCAGTTCATTAGGAGTTCGGGAGACCCAGTACTTC.

The sample holds a few counts of this clonotype. The CDR3 here is CASRPGQGLSSSYNEQFF. Written as DNA, the CDR3 is TGTGCCAGCAGGCCCGGACAGGGACTCTCGAGCTCCTACAATGAGCAGTTCTTC. V gene TRBV12-3 or TRBV12-4 combines with J gene TRBJ2-1, with 8 bases that match TRBD1. The CDR3 has 18 amino acids. J was trimmed by 0 bases and V by 6 bases; bases with no gene match: 13.

At least ten counts were recorded for this clonotype. V is TRBV12-3 or TRBV12-4 and J is TRBJ2-5; weak D call: TRBD2 (5 bases). V lost 5 bases to trimming and J lost 5 bases, with 15 bases between them. The CDR3 loop spans 14 amino acids. CDR3 region: CASSIEAVGETQYF. The CDR3 bases are TGTGCCAGCAGTATTGAAGCGGTAGGGGAGACCCAGTACTTC.

This clonotype was observed many times. The chain joins TRBV5-1 to TRBJ2-1; D is possibly TRBD2 (7 bases). V was cut by 4 bases and J by 5 bases, with 13 bases left in between. Germline V gene data show CDR1 as SGHRS and CDR2 as YFSETQ. This CDR3 has 14 residues. The chain's CDR3 is CASSMGGPNNEQFF. The CDR3 DNA sequence: TGCGCCAGCAGCATGGGGGGGCCGAACAATGAGCAGTTCTTC.